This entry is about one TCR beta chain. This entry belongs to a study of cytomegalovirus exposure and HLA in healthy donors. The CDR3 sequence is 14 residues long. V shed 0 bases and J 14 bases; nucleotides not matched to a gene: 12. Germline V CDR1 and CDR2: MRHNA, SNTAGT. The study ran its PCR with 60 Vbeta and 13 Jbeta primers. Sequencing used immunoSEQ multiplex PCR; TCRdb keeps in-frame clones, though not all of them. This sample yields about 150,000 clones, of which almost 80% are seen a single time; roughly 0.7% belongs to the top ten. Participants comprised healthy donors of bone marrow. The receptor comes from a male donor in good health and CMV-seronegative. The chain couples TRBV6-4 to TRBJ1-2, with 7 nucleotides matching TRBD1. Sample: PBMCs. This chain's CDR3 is CASSDSRTGSARTF. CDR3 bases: TGTGCCAGCAGTGACTCGCGGACAGGTTCTGCTAGGACCTTC.